This T cell receptor (beta chain) was sequenced during a study of radiation and T cells in renal cell carcinoma. Time point described: blood 4 weeks post-SBRT, at nephrectomy. Treatment indicated: 15 Gy SBRT to primary tumor, nephrectomy 4 weeks later. Some clones are missing from TCRdb's copy, which holds only in-frame ones; the method was immunoSEQ multiplex PCR. The sample lists roughly 80,000 clones; approximately 87% were seen once. The TCR was taken from a woman aged 60 to 75 with renal cell carcinoma. The sample in question was blood, obtained from a patient whose treatment included radiotherapy and nephrectomy.

The CDR3 loop is CASSPRQGADTQYF. The DNA of the CDR3 is TGCGCCAGCAGCCCCAGACAGGGGGCAGATACGCAGTATTTT. The V and J genes are TRBV4-3 and TRBJ2-3; 9 bases map to TRBD1. CDR1 is LGHNA and CDR2 is YSLEER in the germline V gene. J lost 4 bases, V lost 4 bases, and 3 bases had no gene match. This CDR3 comprises 14 residues.